The clone carrying this T cell receptor (beta chain) occurred once. Its target is not known. The sample comes from a study of cytomegalovirus exposure and HLA in healthy donors. Overall study findings and caveats: 16,951 TCR beta sequences were associated with HLA alleles at 0.05 false discovery rate in a later analysis.

PCR employed 60 Vbeta and 13 Jbeta primers. Clones were sequenced by immunoSEQ multiplex PCR, and TCRdb holds only the in-frame ones, with some missing. The table includes some 150,000 clones, around 80% detected once. The CDR3 sequence is 16 residues long. Looked up from germline, CDR1 is SGHTA and CDR2 is FQGTGA. With V trimmed by 5 bases and J by 6 bases, 11 bases remained unmatched. The chain couples TRBV7-3 to TRBJ1-2; 11 positions agree with TRBD1. The clonotype originates from a male donor in good health and CMV-seronegative. Input material: PBMCs. The CDR3 coding sequence is TGTGCCAGCAGCAAAGGGACAGGGGGAAAGTCTGATGGCTACACCTTC. Translated, it gives CASSKGTGGKSDGYTF.